This T cell receptor beta chain was sequenced in a study of blood T cell repertoires in COVID-19. Study-wide context: There were acute and convalescent COVID-19 samples, and they came from the United States, Italy and Spain.

This CDR3 spans 15 amino acids. Trimming shortened V by 8 bases and J by 7 bases, and 18 bases separated the two germline ends. Per germline, CDR1 SGHVS and CDR2 FQNEAQ. Profiled with immunoSEQ multiplex PCR; TCRdb holds only in-frame clones, not every one. Found here are roughly 350,000 clones, approximately 89% of them singletons; the top ten hold approximately 3.5%. Sequencing was done on a sample of peripheral blood. The source is a woman aged 18-30 years who had recovered from COVID-19. The chain has TRBV7-8 and TRBJ1-6, with a tentative D call TRBD1 (5 bases). CDR3 protein: CASRHSGWTNSPLHF. DNA for the CDR3: TGTGCCAGCCGACATTCCGGGTGGACAAATTCACCCCTCCACTTT. Based on the CDR3 plus reference TRBV7-8 and TRBJ1-6, the full variable domain is GAGVSQSPRYKVAKRGQDVALRCDPISGHVSLFWYQQALGQGPEFLTYFQNEAQLDKSGLPSDRFFAERPEGSVSTLKIQRTQQEDSAVYLCASRHSGWTNSPLHFGNGTRLTVT.